The 23 T cell receptor beta chains reported below all come from one sample, sequenced in a study of cytomegalovirus exposure and HLA in healthy donors. Using immunoSEQ multiplex PCR, the repertoire was profiled, and TCRdb retains in-frame clones only, with some absent. The sample carries over 250,000 clones, roughly 87% recorded once. The sequencing input was PBMCs. These receptors all come from a woman aged 25 to 39 in good health and CMV-seropositive.

This chain joins TRBV7-2 and TRBJ1-2, with 7 bases fitting TRBD1. Germline assignment: CDR1 SGHTA and CDR2 FQGNSA. The CDR3 has 17 residues. The V and J ends lost 3 bases and 4 bases, in that order; junction bases with no gene match: 14. In DNA form, the CDR3 reads TGTGCCAGCAGCTTTTGGCGCCAAGACAGGGTAGGCTATGGCTACACCTTC. Translating gives CASSFWRQDRVGYGYTF.

Points on this clone: Other DNA sequences of this sample code for an identical CDR3. V is TRBV5-4 and J is TRBJ2-1; 13 bases are a match to TRBD2. Losses at the gene ends were 4 bases for V and 7 bases for J; bases not matched to a gene: 5. Germline CDR1 is SGHNT and CDR2 is YYREEE (reference sequence). The length of the CDR3 is 15 residues. The CDR3 spells CASSLTSGRRNEQFF. CDR3 nucleotide sequence: TGTGCCAGCAGCCTGACTAGCGGGAGGAGGAATGAGCAGTTCTTC.

V and J are TRBV27 and TRBJ2-1; 12 bases agree with TRBD2. CDR1 MNHEY and CDR2 SMNVEV come from the germline V gene (reference sequence). The CDR3 is 16 amino acids. The ends lost 4 bases at V and 4 bases at J; junction bases unmatched: 5. CDR3 coding DNA: TGTGCCAGCAGTTCCGCTACTAGCGGGGGGTACAATGAGCAGTTCTTC. Protein product: CASSSATSGGYNEQFF.

The rearrangement uses TRBV6-1 and TRBJ1-1; a weak D match, TRBD1 (6 bases). This CDR3 is built from 10 residues. Germline V gene sequence: CDR1 MNHNS, CDR2 SASEGT. This chain's CDR3 is CATRGTEAFF. The CDR3 DNA reads as TGTGCTACCAGGGGCACTGAAGCTTTCTTT.

This rearrangement joins TRBV2 to TRBJ2-2, with 9 nucleotides matching TRBD1. The germline CDR1 and CDR2 sequences are SNHLY and FYNNEI. The CDR3 consists of 13 residues. Losses at the gene ends were 6 bases for V and 5 bases for J; bases not matched to a gene: 1. The DNA of the CDR3 is TGTGCCAGCAGACAGGGGGCGACCGGGGAGCTGTTTTTT. It yields the protein CASRQGATGELFF.

The chain links TRBV4-3 to TRBJ2-2, with 9 bases matching TRBD1. The V gene end was trimmed by 6 bases and the J gene end by 3 bases; junction bases not matched to a gene: 2. The CDR3 runs 14 residues. The germline V gene has CDR1 LGHNA and CDR2 YSLEER. CDR3 bases: TGCGCCAGCAGACGACAGGGGGACACCGGGGAGCTGTTTTTT. Amino acid sequence: CASRRQGDTGELFF.

The genes are TRBV11-2 and TRBJ1-4; maybe TRBD1 (6 bases). Germline V gives CDR1 SGHAT, CDR2 FQNNGV. V shed 2 bases and J shed 7 bases, with 17 bases lying between them. There are 16 residues in the CDR3. CDR3 in amino acids: CASSLISGQSSEKLFF. The CDR3 DNA sequence: TGTGCCAGCAGCTTAATTTCTGGACAGTCCAGTGAAAAACTGTTTTTT.

The V and J genes are TRBV18 and TRBJ1-2; 8 bases are shared with TRBD1. The CDR3 totals 18 residues. From germline, CDR1 is KGHSH and CDR2 LQKENI. V lost 1 base, J lost 2 bases, and 12 bases stayed unmatched. CDR3 DNA sequence: TGTGCCAGCTCACCACTAAATTGGGGGGACAGGAAAAACTATGGCTACACCTTC. As protein: CASSPLNWGDRKNYGYTF.

The CDR3 sequence: CSVNGGNTIYF. The CDR3 coding sequence is TGCAGCGTTAACGGGGGAAACACCATATATTTT. The J gene is TRBJ1-3, the V gene TRBV29-1; no clear D. Trimming took off 5 bases at V and 4 bases at J, with 6 bases between the two ends. CDR1 is SQVTM, CDR2 ANQGSEA, per germline. The CDR3 runs to 11 residues.

CDR3: CASSLVQGFYNEQFF. The CDR3 region has the DNA TGTGCCAGCAGCTTAGTACAGGGGTTCTACAATGAGCAGTTCTTC. V usage is TRBV7-9 and J usage is TRBJ2-1; TRBD1 agrees at 7 bases. Looked up from germline, CDR1 is SEHNR and CDR2 is FQNEAQ (reference sequence). Losses at the gene ends were 1 base for V and 3 bases for J; bases not matched to a gene: 3. The CDR3 loop spans 15 amino acids.

The chain's CDR3 is CSASNTEAFF. CDR3 sequence (DNA): TGCAGCGCCTCGAACACTGAAGCTTTCTTT. The chain couples TRBV29-1 to TRBJ1-1, with unresolved D. Trimming shortened V by 7 bases and J by 1 base, and 4 bases separated the two germline ends. The germline V gene has CDR1 SQVTM and CDR2 ANQGSEA. This CDR3 spans 10 amino acids. Together with reference TRBV29-1 and TRBJ1-1, the CDR3 gives the full variable domain: SAVISQKPSRDICQRGTSLTIQCQVDSQVTMMFWYRQQPGQSLTLIATANQGSEATYESGFVIDKFPISRPNLTFSTLTVSNMSPEDSSIYLCSASNTEAFFGQGTRLTVV.

The V and J genes are TRBV7-2 and TRBJ2-7, with 10 bases fitting TRBD2. Germline assignment: CDR1 SGHTA and CDR2 FQGNSA. The J segment lost 0 bases and the V segment lost 4 bases, leaving 6 bases of the junction unmatched. The CDR3 loop spans 16 amino acids. The CDR3 here is CASSSRAGGFSYEQYF. The CDR3 DNA is TGTGCCAGCAGCTCTCGAGCGGGGGGGTTCTCCTACGAGCAGTACTTC.

The gene calls are TRBV28 and TRBJ2-1, with D perhaps TRBD1 or TRBD2 (5 bases each). The germline gives CDR1 MDHEN, CDR2 SYDVKM. The length of the CDR3 is 15 residues. Between the trimmed V and J ends, which lost 2 bases and 0 bases, there was a span of 8 bases. For the CDR3, the DNA is TGTGCCAGCAGTTTAAGGGGACCCTCCTACAATGAGCAGTTCTTC. Protein sequence: CASSLRGPSYNEQFF.

The chain has TRBV13 and TRBJ2-6; 8 bases are shared with TRBD1. V lost 5 bases to trimming and J lost 1 base; unmatched junction nucleotides: 7. The CDR3 is 17 residues long. The germline gives CDR1 PRHDT, CDR2 FYEKMQ (reference sequence). The CDR3 is CASSENRGVSGANVLTF. The CDR3 nucleotides read TGTGCCAGCAGCGAAAACAGGGGGGTTTCTGGGGCCAACGTCCTGACTTTC.

V gene TRBV5-1 combines with J gene TRBJ2-5; weak D call: TRBD2 (6 bases). Germline V gives CDR1 SGHRS, CDR2 YFSETQ. V shed 1 base and J shed 4 bases, with 11 bases lying between them. The CDR3 runs to 14 residues. The CDR3 nucleotides are TGCGCCAGCAGCTTGACTGGAGGGAGAGAGACCCAGTACTTC. It yields the protein CASSLTGGRETQYF.

The chain uses TRBV7-2 and TRBJ1-5; possible D gene TRBD1, 6 bases. V shed 1 base and J shed 2 bases, with 12 bases lying between them. The CDR3 covers 16 residues. The germline CDR1 and CDR2 sequences are SGHTA and FQGNSA. CDR3 DNA: TGTGCCAGCAGCTTAGGAGGGGGAGGTCGCAATCAGCCCCAGCATTTT. Protein product: CASSLGGGGRNQPQHF. Complete variable domain (other parts from reference TRBV7-2 and TRBJ1-5): GAGVSQSPSNKVTEKGKDVELRCDPISGHTALYWYRQSLGQGLEFLIYFQGNSAPDKSGLPSDRFSAERTGGSVSTLTIQRTQQEDSAVYLCASSLGGGGRNQPQHFGDGTRLSIL.

This chain connects TRBV28 to TRBJ1-3; D is unresolved. The CDR3 loop spans 15 amino acids. Germline V gene data show CDR1 as MDHEN and CDR2 as SYDVKM. V lost 9 bases and J 4 bases, leaving 19 bases between the germline ends. The CDR3 reads CASRVLSGSGNTIYF. In nucleotides, the CDR3 is TGTGCCAGTAGAGTTTTATCGGGGTCCGGAAACACCATATATTTT. The whole variable domain, remainder taken from reference TRBV28 and TRBJ1-3, is DVKVTQSSRYLVKRTGEKVFLECVQDMDHENMFWYRQDPGLGLRLIYFSYDVKMKEKGDIPEGYSVSREKKERFSLILESASTNQTSMYLCASRVLSGSGNTIYFGEGSWLTVV.

V gene TRBV29-1 combines with J gene TRBJ2-1, with 7 bases lining up with TRBD2. CDR1 and CDR2 (germline): SQVTM, ANQGSEA. Trimming at V came to 5 bases and at J to 9 bases, leaving 10 bases not matched to a gene. The CDR3 is 13 amino acids. Here the CDR3 DNA reads TGCAGCGTTATCCGGACTAGAGAGGGTGAGCAGTTCTTC. Translated, it gives CSVIRTREGEQFF.

V usage is TRBV30 and J usage is TRBJ1-5; 9 positions agree with TRBD1. V was pared by 0 bases and J by 3 bases, with 3 bases of the junction left unmatched. CDR3 length equals 15 residues. CDR1 is GTSNPN, CDR2 SVGIG, per germline (reference sequence). The chain's CDR3 is CAWSVRDRDNQPQHF. CDR3 in DNA: TGTGCCTGGAGTGTACGGGACAGGGACAATCAGCCCCAGCATTTT.

The chain has TRBV7-8 and TRBJ2-7; D gene ambiguous. V was clipped by 1 base and J by 3 bases, with 7 bases between them. The CDR3 totals 13 residues. CDR1 and CDR2 (germline): SGHVS, FQNEAQ. The CDR3: CASSLGMDYEQYF. The CDR3 DNA sequence: TGTGCCAGCAGCTTAGGAATGGACTACGAGCAGTACTTC.

The chain combines TRBV27 with TRBJ2-2; 7 bases are a match to TRBD1. Germline values: CDR1 MNHEY, CDR2 SMNVEV (reference sequence). The CDR3 is 13 residues long. Trimming took 5 bases from V and 5 from J; bases not matched to a gene: 2. Here the CDR3 DNA reads TGTGCCAGCAGTCTGACAGGGACCGGGGAGCTGTTTTTT. Protein product: CASSLTGTGELFF.

The chain joins TRBV4-2 to TRBJ2-2; possibly TRBD1 for D (5 bases). The V and J ends lost 0 bases and 0 bases respectively, with 8 bases between them. Germline V gene data show CDR1 as LGHNA and CDR2 as YNFKEQ. The CDR3 has 16 amino acids. For the CDR3, the DNA is TGTGCCAGCAGCCAAGATCTGGGGCCGAACACCGGGGAGCTGTTTTTT. Translating it yields CASSQDLGPNTGELFF.

This sequence joins TRBV9 and TRBJ2-7; TRBD2 matches 8 bases. The V and J ends lost 4 bases and 1 base, in that order; junction bases with no gene match: 10. CDR3 length: 16 amino acids. CDR1 is SGDLS and CDR2 is YYNGEE in the germline V gene. The CDR3 bases are TGTGCCAGCAGCACTAGCCTAGCGGGTGATTCCTACGAGCAGTACTTC. Its protein is CASSTSLAGDSYEQYF.